This TCR beta chain comes out of a study of cytomegalovirus exposure and HLA in healthy donors. Study overall: It was reported in a later analysis that the same platform had been used for the 120 or so validation repertoires as for the roughly 710 first-cohort repertoires. Findings and limits, study-wide: The tendency of first-cohort TCR clusters to co-occur in the approximately 120 validation repertoires was identified by a subsequent analysis. Cytomegalovirus status was reportedly diagnosed by the classifier with high specificity and sensitivity.

TCRdb's table, derived via immunoSEQ multiplex PCR, lists solely in-frame clones and lacks some. Among roughly 250,000 clones listed, 90% were seen once. The sample holds a few counts of this clone. The target antigen is unknown. The donors were members of the validation cohort, which comprised approximately 120 subjects and was separate from the first cohort of 666 subjects. From germline, CDR1 is SGHRS and CDR2 YFSETQ. The CDR3 has 15 residues. The V and J ends lost 6 bases and 1 base respectively, with 16 bases between them. The specimen sequenced was PBMCs. The TCR originated in a woman under 30 in good health and CMV-seronegative. The chain joins TRBV5-1 to TRBJ1-1; weak D call: TRBD1 (5 bases). The CDR3 nucleotides read TGCGCCAGCACCGGATCGGCAGGGTCGAACACTGAAGCTTTCTTT. It is translated as CASTGSAGSNTEAFF.